What follows is one T cell receptor (beta chain) and its context. This clone was picked up a small number of times. Its recognized antigen is unknown. No base-level quality is on record; no much larger clone is a single base apart. These data come from a study of cytomegalovirus exposure and HLA in healthy donors (dated by TCRdb to about 2017). Study-wide context: According to an earlier analysis of around 600 of the donors, roughly 180 million T cells yielded 95 million to 140 million unique TCR beta sequences and 276 Gb of sequence data. Approximately 310 gigabases of sequencing data and tens of millions of unique TCR sequences were included in an early release covering roughly 600 HLA-typed donors. The genetic ancestry cluster associated with self-reported Caucasian donors included 70% to 85% of the 350 to 500 genotyped donors. The study aimed to test whether signatures of past pathogen exposure could be identified by cataloging public T cell receptors. The T cell repertoires of some 670 subjects were profiled by immunosequencing and related to cytomegalovirus serostatus. A separate validation cohort of more than 100 different subjects was used in addition to the roughly 640-subject first cohort. The study combined high-throughput TCR immunosequencing, statistical association of individual TCRs with disease status, and machine learning to predict cytomegalovirus infection status. In a later analysis, previously published TCR beta repertoires from about 670 donors were re-analyzed and high-resolution HLA genotyping was added so that TCR occurrence patterns could be studied. Rather than using new phenotypic data, the later analysis identified candidate immune exposures from TCR beta sequences and from how often those sequences occurred across donors. In an earlier analysis of roughly 540 of the donors, high-throughput TCR beta sequencing was used to judge whether each TCR beta V gene segment behaved as functional or pseudogenic. Donor age, sex, ethnicity and CMV serostatus were collected together with the repertoire data. In a later genetic analysis, genome-wide SNP genotypes for about 65% of the roughly 670 donors were used, and that subset was treated as a discovery cohort. Every discovery cohort repertoire had been produced on one sequencing platform. HLA typing covered class I and class II loci at four-digit resolution. The number of donors typed differed by locus, with roughly 620-630 for A, B, C, DRB1 and DQB1, more than 500 for DQA1, approximately 570 for DPA1, and 450 to 480 for DPB1. Because of strong linkage in the cohort, roughly five DR-DQ haplotypes were treated as single units for association and clustering. Across around 400 genotyped donors of the cohort, an average of approximately 240,000 unique TCR beta nucleotide sequences per donor were sequenced, and around 19% of those sequences were non-productive.

The receptor library was made with the immunoSEQ multiplex PCR assay. For the multiplex PCR, a mixture combining 60 forward primers for TCR Vbeta segments and 13 reverse primers for TCR Jbeta segments was used. The CDR3 region of rearranged TCR beta genes was amplified from genomic DNA with a multiplex PCR assay. Amplified TCR beta libraries were sequenced as 87-base-pair reads on the Illumina HiSeq System. In the authors' own workflow: A later analysis tallied around 87 million unique TCR beta chains across the 666 repertoires, and 10 million to 11 million of those chains were shared by two or more donors. Raw reads were error-corrected and collapsed into unique sequences with a nearest-neighbor algorithm that merged closely related sequences to remove PCR and sequencing errors. V, D and J gene segments were assigned by aligning CDR3 sequences to IMGT reference sequences. For a sequence to be retained, a match of at least six nucleotides to both a V gene segment and a J gene segment was required. A rearrangement counted as productive if the CDR3 had no stop codons and remained in frame with V and J, and every other rearrangement counted as non-productive. CDR3 was defined according to IMGT convention as the region running from the second conserved V-encoded cysteine to the conserved J-encoded phenylalanine. In an earlier analysis of more than 550 of the donors, sequences lacking an unambiguous match to a single V gene segment were excluded. An earlier analysis of fewer than 650 of the donors classified V segments as functional when productive rearrangements were above 56.7% and as segregating when the standard deviation between donors was above 5%. A statistical classification framework was built for diagnosing cytomegalovirus status from the catalog of TCR beta chain sequences. In a later analysis, TCR nucleotide sequences were compared against IMGT/GENE-DB human TR gene sequences so that V and J genes could be assigned. A later analysis assigned CDR3 sequences and most-parsimonious VDJ recombination scenarios with the TCRdist pipeline. A later analysis defined each TCR beta chain by its CDR3 amino acid sequence plus V-gene family, and excluded reads lacking a unique V-gene family. As a way to deal with suspected cross-contamination and a sequencing artifact, a later analysis dropped under 600 nucleotide sequences that were highly shared and had low generation probability. In a later analysis, a clonal expansion index for each public chain was calculated from normalized within-repertoire ranks of inferred template counts. In a later analysis, generation probabilities were computed with a VDJ recombination model fitted to out-of-frame rearrangements, and the resulting probabilities were checked against IGoR. In a later analysis, TCR-TCR, TCR-HLA and TCR-CMV co-occurrence was scored with hypergeometric tests, and a repertoire-size bias correction was applied to TCR pairs. A later analysis estimated false discovery rates by permuting HLA or CMV assignments 20 times. A later analysis grouped co-occurring TCRs with DBSCAN, adding TCRdist sequence similarity when clustering within HLA-allele-positive subsets. Co-occurrence clustering excluded repertoires with fewer than 30,000 or more than 120,000 public chains, plus five with anomalous nucleotide sharing. What TCRdb holds here is the immuneACCESS table cut down to in-frame rearrangements. Part of the clones is not present; checked against another copy, under half of the missing clones reflect an unresolved V gene, and the others are unexplained. The D gene and trimming were derived from the DNA, and the V and J assignments and clone size from that table. The sample includes around 150,000 clones, with around 76% observed a single time. Roughly 1% of the sample rests with the top ten.

Beyond this particular receptor, the publication reports: According to a later analysis, parvovirus B19, influenza, CMV and Epstein-Barr virus appeared linked to several top co-occurrence clusters. Cytomegalovirus status was reported to be diagnosed by the classifier with high specificity and sensitivity in both the original and validation cohorts. The only immune exposure information available for the cohort was CMV serostatus. In a later analysis, the rate of TCR association differed among HLA loci, with DRB1 alleles having the most associated TCRs and HLA-C alleles having the fewest. A group of highly shared sequence variants was considered likely to be a technical artifact of the sequencing pipeline. Only TCR beta chains were sequenced in this cohort, and the absence of alpha or paired-chain data limited detectable features. Most TCR sequences were seen in very few donors, while some public TCRs were found in many individuals. Broadly in line with IMGT annotations, most TCR beta V segments showed up in productive rearrangements about 87% or about 30% of the time in an earlier analysis of several hundred of the donors. A later analysis found that HLA-associated TCR beta chains were more clonally expanded and had lower generation probabilities than equally common non-associated chains. An association between a missense DCLRE1C variant and V-gene and J-gene trimming of TCR beta chains was found in a later genetic analysis and replicated in an independent cohort. A further reported finding was that TCR beta sequences accurately predicted the HLA-A and HLA-B alleles for most subjects in the first cohort. The study gave a list of 150 to 200 TCR beta chains associated with cytomegalovirus. Some IMGT-functional V segments, including TRBV6-2 and TRBV6-3, could not be distinguished by the 87-base-pair reads and were therefore excluded. Three of the identified cytomegalovirus-associated TCR beta chains were confirmed in vitro to be specific for cytomegalovirus antigens. Roughly uniform sequencing depth across donors was assumed in presence/absence analyses, although this assumption may not hold. The authors suggested that the approach could potentially be generalized to other disease states and immunological phenotypes. Because counts were too low, roughly 16 rarely observed V segments, including chromosome 9 orphons, were left out of the earlier analysis of approximately 580 of the donors. Correlated functional status among segregating V segments might be attributable to linkage disequilibrium, but an unknown experimental factor could not be ruled out. Most CMV-associated TCR beta chains appeared to be HLA-restricted in a later analysis, and the HLA associations seemed to be driven largely by CMV exposure. Assigning TCR associations to individual alleles was difficult when HLA alleles, especially DR and DQ, strongly co-occurred. A later genetic analysis reported fewer N-insertions in productive TCRs among donors in an Asian-associated ancestry cluster than the approximately 700-donor mean. Specific HLA alleles were associated with 15,000 to 20,000 TCR beta sequences at a false discovery rate of 0.05 in a later analysis. HLA typing was unavailable for some donors at each locus, so association tests used only the typed subset.

The cohort consisted of 666 healthy bone marrow donors. All cohort members were sampled while nominally healthy, although unrecorded immune exposures were likely present. The donor was CMV seronegative and was included in the group of around 320 seronegative cohort members. Each donor provided a peripheral blood sample, and peripheral blood mononuclear cells were used for TCR beta sequencing. Genomic DNA extraction from the blood cell samples was performed with the Qiagen DNeasy Blood Extraction Kit. At the junction V is shortened by 8 bases and J by 4 bases; bases outside the gene matches: 6. CDR1 and CDR2 are read off the germline V gene as SGDLS and YYNGEE. The CDR3 holds 14 amino acids from the cysteine to the phenylalanine. Kept here is only the CDR3 DNA, which spans 42 bases and is read in frame from base 1.

The origin of this receptor is a woman aged 40 to 50 in good health and CMV-seronegative. Material: PBMCs. The chain is encoded by TRBV9 joined to TRBJ1-3; 10 bases in the middle match TRBD1. The sequenced DNA is TGTGCCAGTACCGGGACAGGGGAAGGAAACACCATATATTTT. This sequence encodes CASTGTGEGNTIYF.